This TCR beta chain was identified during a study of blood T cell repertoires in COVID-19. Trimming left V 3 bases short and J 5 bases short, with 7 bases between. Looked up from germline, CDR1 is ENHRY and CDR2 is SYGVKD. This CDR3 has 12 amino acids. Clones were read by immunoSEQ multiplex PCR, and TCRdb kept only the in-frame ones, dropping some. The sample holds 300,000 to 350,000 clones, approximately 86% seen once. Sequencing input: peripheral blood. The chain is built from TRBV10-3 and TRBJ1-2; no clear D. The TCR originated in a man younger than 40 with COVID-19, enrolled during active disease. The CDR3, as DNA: TGTGCCATCAGTGATCCGGGGTATGGCTACACCTTC. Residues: CAISDPGYGYTF.